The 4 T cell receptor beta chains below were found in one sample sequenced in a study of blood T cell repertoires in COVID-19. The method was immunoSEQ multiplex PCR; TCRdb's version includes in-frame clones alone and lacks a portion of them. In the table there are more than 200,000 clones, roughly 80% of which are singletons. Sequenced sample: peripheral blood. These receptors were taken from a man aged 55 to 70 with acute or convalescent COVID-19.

The CDR3 region has the DNA TGTGCCAGCAGTTTAGGACAGGGGATTGGCGGGGAGCTGTTTTTT. It codes for CASSLGQGIGGELFF. J is TRBJ2-2 and V is TRBV27; 9 nucleotides match TRBD1. This CDR3 has 15 residues. CDR1 and CDR2 from the germline V gene are MNHEY and SMNVEV (reference sequence). V trimming: 2 bases; J trimming: 7 bases; junction bases outside the gene matches: 5.

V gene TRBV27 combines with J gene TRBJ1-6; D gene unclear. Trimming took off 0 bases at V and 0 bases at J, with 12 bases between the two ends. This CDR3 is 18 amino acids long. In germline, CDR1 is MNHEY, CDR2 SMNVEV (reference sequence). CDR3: CASSLSFPGRSYNSPLHF. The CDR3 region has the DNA TGTGCCAGCAGTTTATCGTTCCCAGGTCGCTCCTATAATTCACCCCTCCACTTT.

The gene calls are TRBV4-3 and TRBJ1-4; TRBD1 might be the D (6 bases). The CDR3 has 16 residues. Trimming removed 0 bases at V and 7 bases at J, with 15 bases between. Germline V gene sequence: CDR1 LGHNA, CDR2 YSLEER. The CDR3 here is CASSQDYSRTVEKLFF. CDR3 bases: TGCGCCAGCAGCCAAGATTATTCAAGGACAGTTGAAAAACTGTTTTTT.

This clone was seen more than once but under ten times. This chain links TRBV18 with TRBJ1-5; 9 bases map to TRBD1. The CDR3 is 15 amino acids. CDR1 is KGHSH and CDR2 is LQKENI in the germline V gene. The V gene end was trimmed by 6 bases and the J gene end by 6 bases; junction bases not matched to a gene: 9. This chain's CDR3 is CASSLTGGRSQPQHF. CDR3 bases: TGTGCCAGCTCGTTGACAGGGGGTAGGAGTCAGCCCCAGCATTTT.